The 21 T cell receptor beta chains given below trace back to one sample, sequenced in a study of T-cell memory formation after mild COVID-19. TCRdb re-called the 5' RACE reads through MiXCR, storing one row per CDR3 protein. In the table there are around 340,000 distinct CDR3 sequences, around 20% of which are singletons. The sample comprised PBMCs or a T cell subset sorted from them (not recorded which). Receptors originate from an adult woman who had mild COVID-19 (a few samples of this study predate the infection). Cell type and time point are not known.

This clonotype was seen many times. The V call is TRBV25-1, the J call TRBJ2-7; 10 bases map to TRBD1. Germline trimming cut 9 bases from V and 1 base from J; bases unmatched to any gene: 9. The CDR3 runs 15 residues. CDR1 MGHDK and CDR2 SYGVNS come from the germline V gene. This CDR3 reads CASIDGQGESYEQYF. For the CDR3, the DNA is TGTGCCAGTATTGATGGACAGGGGGAATCCTACGAGCAGTACTTC.

The chain links TRBV27 to TRBJ2-3, with 12 bases fitting TRBD2. CDR3 size: 15 residues. The germline V gene encodes CDR1 MNHEY and CDR2 SMNVEV (reference sequence). Trimming removed 5 bases from V and 6 bases from J; junction bases left unmatched: 6. The CDR3 protein is CASSGLAGSVDTQYF. The CDR3 nucleotides read TGTGCCAGCAGTGGACTAGCGGGAAGTGTGGATACGCAGTATTTT.

This clonotype has just a few counts. V is TRBV24-1 and J is TRBJ2-3; D possibly corresponds to TRBD1 (6 bases). The CDR3 runs 17 residues. CDR1 and CDR2 (germline): KGHDR, SFDVKD. Trimming left V 3 bases short and J 6 bases short, with 21 bases between. The CDR3 protein is CATSDPRGHQHIDTQYF. The CDR3 coding sequence is TGTGCCACCAGTGATCCCAGGGGCCACCAGCACATCGATACGCAGTATTTT.

The rearrangement links TRBV20-1 to TRBJ1-1; D is unresolved. Germline V gene sequence: CDR1 DFQATT, CDR2 SNEGSKA (reference sequence). The CDR3 has 16 residues. Between the trimmed V and J ends, which lost 0 bases and 2 bases, there was a span of 16 bases. CDR3 in amino acids: CSARDREGRFNTEAFF. The CDR3, as DNA: TGCAGTGCTAGAGATCGGGAGGGCAGATTTAACACTGAAGCTTTCTTT.

The V call is TRBV7-9, the J call TRBJ2-3; perhaps TRBD2 as D (6 bases). The CDR3 is made up of 16 amino acids. Trimming left V 1 base short and J 0 bases short, with 11 bases between. CDR1 is SEHNR, CDR2 FQNEAQ, per germline (reference sequence). This CDR3 is CASSLVGGTSTDTQYF. In nucleotides, the CDR3 is TGTGCCAGCAGCTTAGTAGGCGGGACTAGCACAGATACGCAGTATTTT.

The J gene is TRBJ1-4, the V gene TRBV14; 9 bases align to TRBD1. Germline CDR1 is SGHDN and CDR2 is FVKESK. The CDR3 sequence is 14 residues long. V was clipped by 4 bases and J by 7 bases; unmatched bases: 4. The CDR3 spells CASSPDRGGEKLFF. The CDR3 DNA reads as TGTGCCAGCAGCCCGGACAGGGGTGGTGAAAAACTGTTTTTT.

The chain has TRBV6-2 or TRBV6-3 and TRBJ2-1; TRBD1 is a possible D gene (5 bases). Trimming removed 3 bases at V and 16 bases at J, with 16 bases between. Germline CDR1 is MNHEY and CDR2 is SVGEGT. CDR3 length: 12 amino acids. The CDR3 bases are TGTGCCAGCAGTTATCGCAGGGATGAGAGCTTCTTC. Its translation: CASSYRRDESFF.

The V and J genes are TRBV5-1 and TRBJ2-1; 11 nucleotides align to TRBD2. J gave up 4 bases and V 2 bases, and 5 bases lay outside the gene matches. The CDR3 length is 16 residues. From germline, CDR1 is SGHRS and CDR2 YFSETQ. The CDR3 loop reads CASSFSSGGPYNEQFF. The CDR3 nucleotides read TGCGCCAGCAGCTTCTCTAGCGGGGGGCCGTACAATGAGCAGTTCTTC.

Ten or more counts support this clonotype. The V call is TRBV28, the J call TRBJ2-3, with unresolved D. V shed 2 bases and J shed 3 bases, with 12 bases lying between them. The CDR3 is 15 amino acids. Germline V gene lookup returns CDR1 MDHEN and CDR2 SYDVKM. CDR3 region: CASSLPSRLTDTQYF. CDR3 in DNA: TGTGCCAGCAGTTTACCATCTAGGCTTACAGATACGCAGTATTTT.

This clonotype was seen a handful of times. The chain recombines TRBV6-2 or TRBV6-3 with TRBJ2-7, with D hard to call. Trimming took 7 bases from V and 2 from J, leaving 9 bases between them. The CDR3 totals 12 residues. CDR1 and CDR2 from the germline V gene are MNHEY and SVGEGT. DNA for the CDR3: TGTGCCAGCAAGGAACAAACCTACGAGCAGTACTTC. Encoded protein: CASKEQTYEQYF.

This chain uses TRBV11-2 with TRBJ1-2, with 7 bases that match TRBD1. J lost 2 bases, V lost 4 bases, and 13 bases had no gene match. The CDR3 contains 17 residues. Germline CDR1 SGHAT, CDR2 FQNNGV. CDR3: CASSSFPGTEGNYGYTF. The DNA for the CDR3 is TGTGCCAGCAGCTCATTCCCCGGGACAGAAGGAAACTATGGCTACACCTTC. Combining the CDR3 with reference TRBV11-2 and TRBJ1-2 gives the whole variable domain EAGVAQSPRYKIIEKRQSVAFWCNPISGHATLYWYQQILGQGPKLLIQFQNNGVVDDSQLPKDRFSAERLKGVDSTLKIQPAKLEDSAVYLCASSSFPGTEGNYGYTFGSGTRLTVV.

J is TRBJ1-5 and V is TRBV30, with 7 bases identical to TRBD1. CDR3 length: 14 residues. Per germline, CDR1 GTSNPN and CDR2 SVGIG (reference sequence). V gave up 4 bases and J gave up 4 bases; unmatched junction bases: 7. As DNA, the CDR3 is TGTGCCTGGAAACCGAGACAGGGAAATCAGCCCCAGCATTTT. It translates to CAWKPRQGNQPQHF. Full variable domain (remainder filled in from reference TRBV30 and TRBJ1-5): SQTIHQWPATLVQPVGSPLSLECTVEGTSNPNLYWYRQAAGRGLQLLFYSVGIGQISSEVPQNLSASRPQDRQFILSSKKLLLSDSGFYLCAWKPRQGNQPQHFGDGTRLSIL.

The chain links TRBV7-3 to TRBJ1-1; 7 positions match TRBD1. This CDR3 is built from 18 residues. The germline V gene encodes CDR1 SGHTA and CDR2 FQGTGA. J gave up 0 bases and V 5 bases, and 15 bases lay outside the gene matches. This CDR3 is CASSRMGEGAWVNTEAFF. The CDR3 nucleotides are TGTGCCAGCAGCCGAATGGGAGAGGGGGCCTGGGTGAACACTGAAGCTTTCTTT.

The chain recombines TRBV3-1 with TRBJ2-3; D unresolved. The V and J ends lost 4 bases and 2 bases respectively, with 10 bases between them. This CDR3 is built from 14 residues. Germline V gives CDR1 LGHDT, CDR2 YNNKEL (reference sequence). The CDR3 here is CASSPKPYTDTQYF. The CDR3 nucleotides are TGTGCCAGCAGCCCTAAGCCTTACACAGATACGCAGTATTTT.

The V gene is TRBV19, the J gene TRBJ1-1; D uncertain. Trimming took 3 bases from V and 1 from J, leaving 3 bases between them. Looked up from germline, CDR1 is LNHDA and CDR2 is SQIVND (reference sequence). This CDR3 comprises 12 residues. DNA for the CDR3: TGTGCCAGTAGTATGTGGAACACTGAAGCTTTCTTT. Translated, it gives CASSMWNTEAFF.

This clonotype came up many times. This rearrangement joins TRBV3-1 to TRBJ2-2; tentatively, D is TRBD1 (6 bases). V was clipped by 4 bases and J by 0 bases, with 15 bases between them. The germline V gene encodes CDR1 LGHDT and CDR2 YNNKEL (reference sequence). This CDR3 has 17 amino acids. The chain's CDR3 is CASSLKTGTTNTGELFF. The DNA of the CDR3 is TGTGCCAGCAGCCTGAAAACCGGGACAACGAACACCGGGGAGCTGTTTTTT.

This clonotype turned up a few times. The CDR3 DNA reads as TGTGCCATCAGACGAGGAGGGCCCGACGGGAATGAGCAGTTCTTC. It codes for CAIRRGGPDGNEQFF. V usage is TRBV10-3 and J usage is TRBJ2-1, with D perhaps matching TRBD2 (6 bases). Trimming took off 6 bases at V and 7 bases at J, with 19 bases between the two ends. CDR1 is ENHRY and CDR2 is SYGVKD in the germline V gene. The CDR3 length is 15 residues.

This rearrangement joins TRBV11-3 to TRBJ2-3; TRBD2 agrees at 10 bases. Germline lookup yields CDR1 SGHNT and CDR2 YENEEA. This CDR3 comprises 17 residues. V dropped 2 bases and J dropped 7; count of bases not matched to a gene: 12. CDR3 sequence (DNA): TGTGCCAGCAGCTTACGGCTAGCGGGGGACGTCGTAAATACGCAGTATTTT. Its protein is CASSLRLAGDVVNTQYF. Complete variable domain (other parts from reference TRBV11-3 and TRBJ2-3): EAGVVQSPRYKIIEKKQPVAFWCNPISGHNTLYWYLQNLGQGPELLIRYENEEAVDDSQLPKDRFSAERLKGVDSTLKIQPAELGDSAVYLCASSLRLAGDVVNTQYFGPGTRLTVL.

This chain connects TRBV7-2 to TRBJ2-3; D assignment may be TRBD1 or TRBD2 (6 bases each). Trimming stripped 7 bases from V and 4 bases from J, with 18 bases between. The CDR3 extends over 15 amino acids. Germline CDR1 is SGHTA and CDR2 is FQGNSA. This chain's CDR3 is CASTPRRGPSDTQYF. CDR3 bases: TGTGCCAGCACCCCCCGACGGGGGCCCTCAGATACGCAGTATTTT.

The chain is built from TRBV7-9 and TRBJ2-1; no definite D call. The CDR3 extends over 12 amino acids. V lost 4 bases, J lost 7 bases, and 8 bases lay in between. Germline lookup yields CDR1 SEHNR and CDR2 FQNEAQ (reference sequence). CDR3 region: CASSWLGNEQFF. CDR3 nucleotides: TGTGCCAGCAGCTGGCTGGGGAATGAGCAGTTCTTC. Complete variable domain (other parts from reference TRBV7-9 and TRBJ2-1): DTGVSQNPRHKITKRGQNVTFRCDPISEHNRLYWYRQTLGQGPEFLTYFQNEAQLEKSRLLSDRFSAERPKGSFSTLEIQRTEQGDSAMYLCASSWLGNEQFFGPGTRLTVL.

This clonotype occurred once. The chain recombines TRBV30 with TRBJ1-1; D unresolved. This CDR3 has 14 residues. Germline lookup yields CDR1 GTSNPN and CDR2 SVGIG (reference sequence). Trimming left V 2 bases short and J 0 bases short, with 10 bases between. CDR3 DNA: TGTGCCTGGAGTAGGACGGTGATGAACACTGAAGCTTTCTTT. Residues: CAWSRTVMNTEAFF.